A selection of T cell receptor beta chains follows, all from one sample in a study of T-cell reconstitution after alpha-beta-depleted transplantation in children. TCRdb re-derived calls from the PCR reads in MiXCR, one entry per CDR3 protein. The table includes some 500,000 distinct CDR3 sequences, about 33% detected once. The sequencing here drew on PBMCs from the stem cell graft donor, taken from the stem cell graft. All receptors come from a human donor who donated a stem cell graft to a child with aplastic anemia. Both conserved end residues are part of each CDR3. D genes are given only for firm matches. For some rows the clone size is stated as once, few or many, or as a class when expanded; others skip it.

J gene: TRBJ1-1
V gene: TRBV7-2
D gene: NA
clone size: few
CDR3 DNA: TGTGCCAGCAGCGCGTACACTGAAGCTTTCTTT
CDR3 protein: CASSAYTEAFF

J gene: TRBJ2-4
V gene: TRBV6-2/TRBV6-3
D gene: NA
clone size: NA
CDR3 DNA: TGTGCCAGCAGTTACTCGAATCCCGGGACCGGTACTTCCCTAGCCAAAAACATTCAGTACTTC
CDR3 protein: CASSYSNPGTGTSLAKNIQYF

J gene: TRBJ2-7
V gene: TRBV24-1
D gene: TRBD2
clone size: many
CDR3 DNA: TGTGCCACCAGTGATGGAACTAGCGGTTACGAGCAGTACTTC
CDR3 protein: CATSDGTSGYEQYF

J gene: TRBJ2-7
V gene: TRBV3-1
D gene: NA
clone size: NA
CDR3 DNA: TGTGCCAGCAGCCAAGTTAACGCCTACGAGCAGTACTTC
CDR3 protein: CASSQVNAYEQYF

J gene: TRBJ1-1
V gene: TRBV27
D gene: NA
clone size: few
CDR3 DNA: TGTGCCAGCAGTCCCAGAGGCCACTCGGAGGCTTTCTTT
CDR3 protein: CASSPRGHSEAFF

J gene: TRBJ1-2
V gene: TRBV28
D gene: NA
clone size: NA
CDR3 DNA: TGTGCCAGCAGTTCCCTCGGGGGGTCCTCTGTCTATGGCTACACCTTC
CDR3 protein: CASSSLGGSSVYGYTF

J gene: TRBJ2-2
V gene: TRBV20-1
D gene: NA
clone size: few
CDR3 DNA: TGCAGTGCTAGGGACAAGAACACCGGGGAGCTGTTTTTT
CDR3 protein: CSARDKNTGELFF

J gene: TRBJ1-1
V gene: TRBV5-1
D gene: TRBD1
clone size: NA
CDR3 DNA: TGCGCCAGCAGCTTGGTCGGGACAGGGGGGAACACTGAAGCTTTCTTT
CDR3 protein: CASSLVGTGGNTEAFF

J gene: TRBJ1-6
V gene: TRBV20-1
D gene: NA
clone size: many
CDR3 DNA: TGCAGTGCTAGAGATGAGACAGGCCATAATTCACCCCTCCACTTT
CDR3 protein: CSARDETGHNSPLHF

J gene: TRBJ1-5
V gene: TRBV12-3/TRBV12-4
D gene: NA
clone size: few
CDR3 DNA: TGTGCCAGCACCCTCAACGCAGTCGGGCAGCCCCAGCATTTT
CDR3 protein: CASTLNAVGQPQHF

J gene: TRBJ2-1
V gene: TRBV6-1
D gene: NA
clone size: NA
CDR3 DNA: TGTGCCAGCAGTGCGACGGGACTCAGACGGAGGGCAGAGCAGTTCTTC
CDR3 protein: CASSATGLRRRAEQFF

J gene: TRBJ1-1
V gene: TRBV7-9
D gene: NA
clone size: NA
CDR3 DNA: TGTGCCAGCATCAAGACCCTACGGGGGAACACTGAAGCTTTCTTT
CDR3 protein: CASIKTLRGNTEAFF

J gene: TRBJ1-6
V gene: TRBV7-2
D gene: NA
clone size: NA
CDR3 DNA: TGTGCCAGCACCTTAGACGGTGCTTTGTGGAATTCACCCCTCCACTTT
CDR3 protein: CASTLDGALWNSPLHF

J gene: TRBJ2-7
V gene: TRBV28
D gene: NA
clone size: NA
CDR3 DNA: TGTGCCAGCAGATATCCCCTCGGGGTGGGGGAATACGAGCAGTACTTC
CDR3 protein: CASRYPLGVGEYEQYF

J gene: TRBJ2-5
V gene: TRBV15
D gene: NA
clone size: NA
CDR3 DNA: TGTGCCACCAGCAGAGATAGTCGGCAGGGAAAACAAGAGACCCAGTACTTC
CDR3 protein: CATSRDSRQGKQETQYF

J gene: TRBJ1-2
V gene: TRBV7-8
D gene: TRBD1
clone size: few
CDR3 DNA: TGTGCCAGCAGCGGATCGACAGGGGCTTATGGCTACACCTTC
CDR3 protein: CASSGSTGAYGYTF

J gene: TRBJ1-1
V gene: TRBV6-5
D gene: NA
clone size: few
CDR3 DNA: TGTGCCAGCAGTTACACGACACCGAACACTGAAGCTTTCTTT
CDR3 protein: CASSYTTPNTEAFF

J gene: TRBJ2-1
V gene: TRBV4-3
D gene: NA
clone size: few
CDR3 DNA: TGCGCCAGCAGCCAAGATGGGCAGGGATCCTACAATGAGCAGTTCTTC
CDR3 protein: CASSQDGQGSYNEQFF

J gene: TRBJ2-2
V gene: TRBV4-1
D gene: NA
clone size: few
CDR3 DNA: TGCGCCAGCAGCCAGGTTTTGGGGAGGCCTAAGACCGGGGAGCTGTTTTTT
CDR3 protein: CASSQVLGRPKTGELFF

J gene: TRBJ2-1
V gene: TRBV9
D gene: NA
clone size: few
CDR3 DNA: TGTGCCAGCAGCACAGGGCGGGCCTCGAATGAGCAGTTCTTC
CDR3 protein: CASSTGRASNEQFF

J gene: TRBJ2-5
V gene: TRBV5-1
D gene: NA
clone size: NA
CDR3 DNA: TGCGCCAGCAGCTTGGTCCCGGACCTTCTCGAGACCCAGTACTTC
CDR3 protein: CASSLVPDLLETQYF

J gene: TRBJ2-3
V gene: TRBV20-1
D gene: NA
clone size: NA
CDR3 DNA: TGCAGTGCTAGAGTGGAGGCAGCACAAGATACGCAGTATTTT
CDR3 protein: CSARVEAAQDTQYF

J gene: TRBJ2-1
V gene: TRBV18
D gene: TRBD1
clone size: few
CDR3 DNA: TGTGCCAGCTCACCGCCGGGACAGTACTCCTACAATGAGCAGTTCTTC
CDR3 protein: CASSPPGQYSYNEQFF

J gene: TRBJ2-1
V gene: TRBV28
D gene: NA
clone size: few
CDR3 DNA: TGTGCCACCACCAGATCTAGCATAGGAGTCTATGAGCAGTTCTTC
CDR3 protein: CATTRSSIGVYEQFF

J gene: TRBJ1-2
V gene: TRBV7-8
D gene: NA
clone size: few
CDR3 DNA: TGTGCCAGCAGCGGGGGCCGGGACGGTGATGGCTACACCTTC
CDR3 protein: CASSGGRDGDGYTF

J gene: TRBJ1-1
V gene: TRBV25-1
D gene: NA
clone size: few
CDR3 DNA: TGTGCCAGCAGTGAACAGGGGTTCGCTGAAGCTTTCTTT
CDR3 protein: CASSEQGFAEAFF

J gene: TRBJ2-2
V gene: TRBV9
D gene: TRBD1
clone size: NA
CDR3 DNA: TGTGCCAGCAGCGTAGTCCCCGGGACAGGGGACGTCCGCGGGGAGCTGTTTTTT
CDR3 protein: CASSVVPGTGDVRGELFF

J gene: TRBJ1-2
V gene: TRBV7-2
D gene: NA
clone size: NA
CDR3 DNA: TGTGCCAGCAGTTCGAACGGGGGCACGGCACGTGGCTACACCTTC
CDR3 protein: CASSSNGGTARGYTF

J gene: TRBJ1-1
V gene: TRBV6-1
D gene: NA
clone size: NA
CDR3 DNA: TGTGCCAGCAGTGAAGGATTAGGGTGGAACACTGAAGCTTTCTTT
CDR3 protein: CASSEGLGWNTEAFF

J gene: TRBJ1-5
V gene: TRBV2
D gene: NA
clone size: NA
CDR3 DNA: TGTGCCAGCACCCGGGACAATCATAGCAATCAGCCCCAGCATTTT
CDR3 protein: CASTRDNHSNQPQHF

J gene: TRBJ2-1
V gene: TRBV12-3/TRBV12-4
D gene: TRBD1
clone size: NA
CDR3 DNA: TGTGCCAGCACCTGGACAGGGGATGAGCAGTTCTTC
CDR3 protein: CASTWTGDEQFF

J gene: TRBJ2-5
V gene: TRBV20-1
D gene: TRBD2
clone size: few
CDR3 DNA: TGCAGTGCTAGAAGACTTACTAGCGGGAGGAACCAAGAGACCCAGTACTTC
CDR3 protein: CSARRLTSGRNQETQYF

J gene: TRBJ2-7
V gene: TRBV28
D gene: TRBD1
clone size: once
CDR3 DNA: TGTGCCAGCAGGACCGGCGGGACAGGCATCTACGAGCAGTACTTC
CDR3 protein: CASRTGGTGIYEQYF

J gene: TRBJ2-3
V gene: TRBV21-1
D gene: NA
clone size: few
CDR3 DNA: TGTGCCAGCAGCTCGTGCGGGAGAACAGATACGCAGTATTTT
CDR3 protein: CASSSCGRTDTQYF

J gene: TRBJ1-1
V gene: TRBV6-2/TRBV6-3
D gene: NA
clone size: few
CDR3 DNA: TGTGCCAGCACGGATAGAATGAACACTGAAGCTTTCTTT
CDR3 protein: CASTDRMNTEAFF

J gene: TRBJ1-1
V gene: TRBV20-1
D gene: TRBD1
clone size: few
CDR3 DNA: TGCAGTGCTAGAGATCGGGGACGGACAGGGGGCAACACTGAAGCTTTCTTT
CDR3 protein: CSARDRGRTGGNTEAFF

J gene: TRBJ2-2
V gene: TRBV5-1
D gene: NA
clone size: once
CDR3 DNA: TGCGCCAGCAGCTTGGAATTACAGGGCTCCGGGGAGCTGTTTTTT
CDR3 protein: CASSLELQGSGELFF